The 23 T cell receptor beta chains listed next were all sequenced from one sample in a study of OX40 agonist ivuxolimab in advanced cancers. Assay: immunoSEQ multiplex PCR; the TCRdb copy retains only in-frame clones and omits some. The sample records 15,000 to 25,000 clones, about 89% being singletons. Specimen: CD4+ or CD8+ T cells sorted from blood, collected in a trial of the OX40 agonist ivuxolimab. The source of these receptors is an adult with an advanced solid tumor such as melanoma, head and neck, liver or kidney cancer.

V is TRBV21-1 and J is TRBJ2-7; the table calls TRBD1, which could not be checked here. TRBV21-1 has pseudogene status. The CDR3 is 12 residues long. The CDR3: CASRPGFYEQYF. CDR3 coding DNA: TGTGCCAGCCGGCCAGGCTTTTACGAGCAGTACTTC.

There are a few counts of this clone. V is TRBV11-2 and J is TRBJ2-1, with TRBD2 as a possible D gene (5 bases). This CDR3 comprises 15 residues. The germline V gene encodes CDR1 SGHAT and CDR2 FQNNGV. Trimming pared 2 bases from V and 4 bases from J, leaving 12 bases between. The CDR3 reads CASSLSSGIYNEQFF. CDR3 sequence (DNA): TGTGCCAGCAGCTTATCAAGCGGTATTTACAATGAGCAGTTCTTC.

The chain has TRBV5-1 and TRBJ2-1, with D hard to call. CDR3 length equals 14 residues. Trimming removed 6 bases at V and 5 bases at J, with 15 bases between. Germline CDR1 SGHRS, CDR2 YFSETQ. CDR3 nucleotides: TGCGCCAGCACTGAAGGAGTTGGAAACAATGAGCAGTTCTTC. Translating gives CASTEGVGNNEQFF.

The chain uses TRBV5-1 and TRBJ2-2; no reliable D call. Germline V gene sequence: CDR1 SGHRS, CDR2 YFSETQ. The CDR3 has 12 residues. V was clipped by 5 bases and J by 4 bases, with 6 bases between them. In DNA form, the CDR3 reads TGCGCCAGCAGTTGGGGCACCGGGGAGCTGTTTTTT. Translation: CASSWGTGELFF.

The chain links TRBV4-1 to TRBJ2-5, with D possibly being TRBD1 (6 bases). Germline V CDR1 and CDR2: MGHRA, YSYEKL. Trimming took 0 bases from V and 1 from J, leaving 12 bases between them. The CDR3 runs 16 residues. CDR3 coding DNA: TGCGCCAGCAGCCAAGATCCCGGGACACCCCAAGAGACCCAGTACTTC. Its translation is CASSQDPGTPQETQYF.

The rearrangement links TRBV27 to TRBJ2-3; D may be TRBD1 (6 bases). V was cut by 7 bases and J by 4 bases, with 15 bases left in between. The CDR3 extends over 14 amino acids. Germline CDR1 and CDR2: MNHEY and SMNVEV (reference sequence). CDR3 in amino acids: CASTYGAGADTQYF. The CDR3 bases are TGTGCCAGCACTTACGGGGCAGGGGCAGATACGCAGTATTTT.

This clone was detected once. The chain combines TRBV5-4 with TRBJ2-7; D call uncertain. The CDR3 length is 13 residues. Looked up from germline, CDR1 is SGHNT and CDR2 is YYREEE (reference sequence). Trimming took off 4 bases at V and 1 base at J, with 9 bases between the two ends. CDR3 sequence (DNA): TGTGCCAGCAGCCAGACACCTTCCTACGAGCAGTACTTC. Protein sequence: CASSQTPSYEQYF.

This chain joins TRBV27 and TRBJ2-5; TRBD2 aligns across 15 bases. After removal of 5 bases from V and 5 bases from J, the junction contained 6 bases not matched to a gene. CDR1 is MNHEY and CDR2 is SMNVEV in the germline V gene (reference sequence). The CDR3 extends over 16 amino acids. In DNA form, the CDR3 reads TGTGCCAGCAGTGCAAGGACTAGCGGGAGGGTCGAGACCCAGTACTTC. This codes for CASSARTSGRVETQYF.

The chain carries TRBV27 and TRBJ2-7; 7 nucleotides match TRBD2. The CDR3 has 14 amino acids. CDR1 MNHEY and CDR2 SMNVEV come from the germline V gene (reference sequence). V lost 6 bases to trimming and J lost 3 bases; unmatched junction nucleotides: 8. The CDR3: CASRGLLNVYEQYF. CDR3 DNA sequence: TGTGCCAGCAGGGGACTATTAAACGTCTACGAGCAGTACTTC.

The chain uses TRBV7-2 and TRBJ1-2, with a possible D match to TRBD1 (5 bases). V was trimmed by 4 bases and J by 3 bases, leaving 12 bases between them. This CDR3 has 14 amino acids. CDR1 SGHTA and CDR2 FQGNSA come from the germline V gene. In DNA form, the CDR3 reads TGTGCCAGCAGCTACCCGGGGCAGGACTATGGCTACACCTTC. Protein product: CASSYPGQDYGYTF.

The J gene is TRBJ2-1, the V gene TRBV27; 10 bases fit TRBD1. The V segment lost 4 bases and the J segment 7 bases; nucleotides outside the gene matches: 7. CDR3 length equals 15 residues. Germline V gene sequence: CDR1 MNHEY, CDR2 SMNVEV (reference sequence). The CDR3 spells CASSSTTDRGNEQFF. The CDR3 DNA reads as TGTGCCAGCAGTTCCACTACGGACAGGGGGAATGAGCAGTTCTTC.

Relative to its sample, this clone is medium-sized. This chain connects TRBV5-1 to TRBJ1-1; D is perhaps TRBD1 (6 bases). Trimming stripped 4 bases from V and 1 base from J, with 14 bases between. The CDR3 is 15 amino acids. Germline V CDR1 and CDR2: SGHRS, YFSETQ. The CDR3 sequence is CASSQGTYTNTEAFF. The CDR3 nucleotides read TGCGCCAGCAGCCAGGGGACATATACGAACACTGAAGCTTTCTTT.

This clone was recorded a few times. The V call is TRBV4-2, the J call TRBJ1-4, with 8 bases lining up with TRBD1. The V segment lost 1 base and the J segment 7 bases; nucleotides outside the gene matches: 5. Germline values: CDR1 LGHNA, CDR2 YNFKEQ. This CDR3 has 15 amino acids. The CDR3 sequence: CASSQGDGTGEKLFF. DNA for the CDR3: TGTGCCAGCAGCCAAGGGGATGGGACAGGTGAAAAACTGTTTTTT.

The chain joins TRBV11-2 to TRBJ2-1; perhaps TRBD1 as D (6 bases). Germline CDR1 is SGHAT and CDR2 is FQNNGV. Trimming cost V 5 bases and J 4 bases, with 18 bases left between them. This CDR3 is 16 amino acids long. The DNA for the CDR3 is TGTGCCAGCAGCCCCTTCAACCTGGGGGCATACAATGAGCAGTTCTTC. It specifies CASSPFNLGAYNEQFF.

The CDR3, as DNA: TGTGCCAGCAGCTTGGTCGGGACAGGGAACGAGCAGTACTTC. Translation gives CASSLVGTGNEQYF. The chain links TRBV5-6 to TRBJ2-7; 9 bases are a match to TRBD1. CDR3 length: 14 amino acids. V shed 0 bases and J 5 bases; nucleotides not matched to a gene: 3. The germline V gene has CDR1 SGHDT and CDR2 YYEEEE.

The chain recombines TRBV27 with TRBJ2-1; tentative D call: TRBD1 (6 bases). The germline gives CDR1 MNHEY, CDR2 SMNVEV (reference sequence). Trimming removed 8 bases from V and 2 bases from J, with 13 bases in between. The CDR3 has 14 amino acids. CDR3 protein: CASGGRLTYNEQFF. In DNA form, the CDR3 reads TGTGCCAGCGGGGGCCGATTGACCTACAATGAGCAGTTCTTC.

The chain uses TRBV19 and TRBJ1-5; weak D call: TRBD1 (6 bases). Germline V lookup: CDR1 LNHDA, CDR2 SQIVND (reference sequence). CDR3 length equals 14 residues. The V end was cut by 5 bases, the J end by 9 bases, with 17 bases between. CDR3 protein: CASSSWQGHWPQHF. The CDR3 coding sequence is TGTGCCAGTAGTTCGTGGCAGGGGCATTGGCCCCAGCATTTT.

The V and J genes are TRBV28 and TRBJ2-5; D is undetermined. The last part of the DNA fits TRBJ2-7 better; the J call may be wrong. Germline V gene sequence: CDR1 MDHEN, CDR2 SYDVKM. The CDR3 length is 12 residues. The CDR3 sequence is CASSPQESEQYF. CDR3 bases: TGTGCCAGCAGCCCCCAAGAGTCCGAGCAGTACTTC.

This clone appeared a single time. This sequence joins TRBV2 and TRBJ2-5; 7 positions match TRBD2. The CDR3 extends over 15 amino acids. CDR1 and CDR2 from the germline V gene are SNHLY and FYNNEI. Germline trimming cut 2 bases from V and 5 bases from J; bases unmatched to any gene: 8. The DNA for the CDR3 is TGTGCCAGCAGTGAAAGCGGGACTGCCCTGGAGACCCAGTACTTC. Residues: CASSESGTALETQYF.

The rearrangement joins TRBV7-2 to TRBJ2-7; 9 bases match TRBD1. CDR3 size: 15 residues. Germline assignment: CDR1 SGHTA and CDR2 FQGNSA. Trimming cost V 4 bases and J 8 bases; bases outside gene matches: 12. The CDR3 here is CASSSPGQGDLKQYF. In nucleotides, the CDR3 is TGTGCCAGCAGCTCGCCGGGACAGGGAGACCTCAAGCAGTACTTC.

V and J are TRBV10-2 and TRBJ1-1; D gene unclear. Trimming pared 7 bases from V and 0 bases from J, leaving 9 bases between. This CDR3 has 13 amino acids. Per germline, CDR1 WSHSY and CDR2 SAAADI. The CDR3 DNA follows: TGCGCCAGCAAACTACACCTGAACACTGAAGCTTTCTTT. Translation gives CASKLHLNTEAFF.

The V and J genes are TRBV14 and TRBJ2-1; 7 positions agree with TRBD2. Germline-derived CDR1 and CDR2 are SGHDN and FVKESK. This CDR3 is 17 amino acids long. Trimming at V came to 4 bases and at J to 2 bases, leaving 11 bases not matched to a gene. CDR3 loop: CASSPPMGLAAYNEQFF. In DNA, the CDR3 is TGTGCCAGCAGCCCTCCCATGGGGCTAGCGGCCTACAATGAGCAGTTCTTC.

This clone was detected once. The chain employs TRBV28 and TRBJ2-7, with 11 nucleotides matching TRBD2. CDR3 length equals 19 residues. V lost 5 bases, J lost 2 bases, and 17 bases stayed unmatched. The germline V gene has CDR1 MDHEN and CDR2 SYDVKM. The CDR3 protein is CASSLNSGRAPYLPYEQYF. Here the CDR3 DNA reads TGTGCCAGCAGTCTCAATAGCGGGAGGGCCCCATACCTACCCTACGAGCAGTACTTC.